This TCR beta chain was profiled in a study of CD8+ T cells in alopecia areata. Study-wide points: Patients shared TCRs less clearly than mice did, possibly owing to HLA.

Once RNA had been extracted, it was reverse transcribed into cDNA to act as the sequencing template. The protocol was immunoSEQ multiplex PCR, while the TCRdb copy is restricted to in-frame clones and leaves out a portion. The sample shows about 190,000 clones, 50% to 70% of them seen only once. It was from PBMCs that CD4+ and CD8+ T cells were sorted. The CDR3 sequence is 17 residues long. Unmatched junction bases numbered 6, after V lost 4 bases and J lost 0 bases. Germline V gene lookup returns CDR1 SGDLS and CDR2 YYNGEE. A note on this clone: Its specificity is unknown.

This sequence joins TRBV9 and TRBJ2-4, with 11 bases identical to TRBD2. The TCR originated in a human donor with alopecia areata. The sequenced sample was CD4+ T cells sorted from blood, obtained at week 0. CDR3 sequence: CASSPSTSGEAKNIQYF. As DNA, the CDR3 is TGTGCCAGCAGCCCCTCGACTAGCGGGGAAGCCAAAAACATTCAGTACTTC.